The clone carrying this T cell receptor beta chain was observed a few times. Its antigen is still unknown. The record originates from a study of blood T cells in healthy people across ages. Overall study results and limits: Donor CMV status, an unknown factor, possibly confounded changes in expanded clonotypes.

Combining a sample-barcoded 5' primer with a J-beta primer mix, a second PCR ran for 7 to 11 cycles. Per-sample output comprised a minimum of 3 million paired-end reads containing CDR3. Using its own MiXCR run on the 5' RACE reads, TCRdb lists one record per CDR3 protein. Seen here are approximately 1,100,000 distinct CDR3 sequences, 35% to 50% observed once, and the top ten hold approximately 17%. Sample: blood. This clonotype was sampled from a woman in her fifties or sixties in good health.

CDR3 sequence: CASRSGGSGTNEQYF. CDR3 nucleotide sequence: TGTGCCAGCAGGTCTGGGGGTAGCGGGACCAACGAGCAGTACTTC. This chain uses TRBV7-2 with TRBJ2-5; 8 bases are a match to TRBD2. TRBJ2-7 explains the end of the DNA better; the J call may be wrong. The V gene's germline CDR1 is SGHTA and CDR2 FQGNSA. The CDR3 is made up of 15 amino acids.